The T cell receptor (beta chain) under discussion was sequenced for a study of long-term antiretroviral therapy in people with HIV. Study-wide results and caveats: Upon ART, diversity increased but remained lower than transplant donor controls. The repertoire was dominated at all time points by clones expanded before ART. Controls exceeded HIV repertoires in CDR3 length range.

Details on this clone: Its specificity is unknown.

immunoSEQ v3.0 was run at survey level. Method: immunoSEQ multiplex PCR; TCRdb's copy keeps in-frame clones and lacks some. This sample has about 43,000 clones, with about 89% found just once. Every HIV-positive participant received treatment in the United States. There are 15 residues in the CDR3. Germline V gene sequence: CDR1 MGHRA, CDR2 YSYEKL. Deletions cut 2 bases from V and 3 bases from J, with 14 bases between. Sequenced here: unsorted PBMCs, sampled 0.1 years before starting antiretroviral therapy. The source of this sequence is a woman between 45 and 65 years old with HIV. The J gene is TRBJ2-7, the V gene TRBV4-1, with D perhaps given as TRBD1 or TRBD2 (5 bases each). The DNA for the CDR3 is TGCGCCAGCAGCCAAACGCCACGAGGGGACTACGAGCAGTACTTC. Residues: CASSQTPRGDYEQYF.